These 22 T cell receptor beta chains were sequenced from one sample in a study of beta chain features in type 1 diabetes. Since all of the isolated RNA was reverse transcribed, expressed TCRB transcripts were what got sequenced. Produced via immunoSEQ multiplex PCR; TCRdb's table is partial and in-frame only. The top ten hold about 0.018% of the sample, which has under 400,000 clones, approximately 12% seen once. Sequencing was done on a sample of naive CD4+ T cells from blood. All receptors derive from a man between 18 and 35 years old in good health.

This clone turned up a few times. The chain is built from TRBV30 and TRBJ1-1; D gene ambiguous. The CDR3 runs 13 residues. CDR1 is GTSNPN, CDR2 SVGIG, per germline (reference sequence). V dropped 2 bases and J dropped 2 bases, with 9 bases sitting between them. The DNA for the CDR3 is TGTGCCTGGAGTATGACAAGAAACACTGAAGCTTTCTTT. It specifies CAWSMTRNTEAFF.

The chain carries TRBV9 and TRBJ1-2; D ambiguous. This CDR3 spans 13 amino acids. Per the germline V gene, CDR1 is SGDLS and CDR2 is YYNGEE. With 4 bases removed from V and 2 bases from J, the gap between germline ends came to 9 bases. Here the CDR3 reads CASSPDTNYGYTF. The CDR3 bases are TGTGCCAGCAGCCCCGACACGAACTATGGCTACACCTTC. Together with reference TRBV9 and TRBJ1-2, the CDR3 gives the full variable domain: DSGVTQTPKHLITATGQRVTLRCSPRSGDLSVYWYQQSLDQGLQFLIQYYNGEERAKGNILERFSAQQFPDLHSELNLSSLELGDSALYFCASSPDTNYGYTFGSGTRLTVV.

V and J are TRBV5-6 and TRBJ1-1; no firm D call. With 6 bases removed from V and 2 bases from J, the gap between germline ends came to 14 bases. The CDR3 extends over 14 amino acids. Germline-derived CDR1 and CDR2 are SGHDT and YYEEEE. CDR3 DNA sequence: TGTGCCAGCAACGGAGGGCGGAGAAACACTGAAGCTTTCTTT. Translation gives CASNGGRRNTEAFF.

This clone was found once. The rearrangement links TRBV7-3 to TRBJ2-5; TRBD1 aligns across 8 bases. Per the germline V gene, CDR1 is SGHTA and CDR2 is FQGTGA. V shed 5 bases, J shed 5 bases, and the junction held 10 bases outside the gene matches. The CDR3 is 15 amino acids. CDR3 coding DNA: TGTGCCAGCAGCGGTGGGCAGGGGGCTGGGGAGACCCAGTACTTC. Its translation: CASSGGQGAGETQYF.

The chain couples TRBV2 to TRBJ2-1, with a tentative D call TRBD2 (7 bases). The CDR3 totals 15 residues. Germline CDR1 is SNHLY and CDR2 is FYNNEI. Trimming left V 3 bases short and J 8 bases short, with 17 bases between. Here the CDR3 reads CASSDEGGPGYEQFF. CDR3 DNA sequence: TGTGCCAGCAGTGACGAGGGGGGGCCAGGGTATGAGCAGTTCTTC.

The V call is TRBV29-1, the J call TRBJ2-7; D is unclear. The CDR3 sequence is 13 residues long. Germline CDR1 SQVTM, CDR2 ANQGSEA. The ends were cut back, 2 bases at V and 2 bases at J, with 10 bases in the middle. This CDR3 is CSVEIWQTYEQYF. Here the CDR3 DNA reads TGCAGCGTTGAAATCTGGCAGACCTACGAGCAGTACTTC.

This chain links TRBV6-6 with TRBJ1-4; D ambiguous. Trimming removed 6 bases at V and 3 bases at J, with 11 bases between. CDR3 length equals 14 residues. Germline assignment: CDR1 MNHNY and CDR2 SVGAGI (reference sequence). This CDR3 reads CASSPPDSNEKLFF. The DNA of the CDR3 is TGTGCCAGCAGCCCCCCGGACTCTAATGAAAAACTGTTTTTT.

This clone occurred a few times. The rearrangement uses TRBV29-1 and TRBJ1-1, with 7 positions matching TRBD1. This CDR3 comprises 13 residues. Germline trimming cut 3 bases from V and 4 bases from J; bases unmatched to any gene: 5. The V gene's germline CDR1 is SQVTM and CDR2 ANQGSEA. The CDR3, as DNA: TGCAGCGTTGAGGGGACAGAGGGCACTGAAGCTTTCTTT. It encodes CSVEGTEGTEAFF.

As DNA, the CDR3 is TGCGCCTCCTCGGGACTCCTAGACAATGAGCAGTTCTTC. Protein: CASSGLLDNEQFF. The rearrangement links TRBV5-1 to TRBJ2-1; D possibly corresponds to TRBD2 (6 bases). Trimming took off 10 bases at V and 5 bases at J, with 16 bases between the two ends. Germline V lookup: CDR1 SGHRS, CDR2 YFSETQ. This CDR3 region has 13 residues.

This clone was found a few times. The V gene is TRBV30, the J gene TRBJ2-5; D is ambiguous. Between the trimmed V and J ends, which lost 0 bases and 4 bases, there was a span of 6 bases. In germline, CDR1 is GTSNPN, CDR2 SVGIG (reference sequence). There are 12 residues in the CDR3. The DNA of the CDR3 is TGTGCCTGGAGTGTATCTGTAGAGACCCAGTACTTC. Amino acids: CAWSVSVETQYF.

This clone was observed a few times. V is TRBV7-9 and J is TRBJ1-1; D not certain. This CDR3 is built from 13 residues. In germline, CDR1 is SEHNR, CDR2 FQNEAQ (reference sequence). V lost 1 base and J lost 8, with 11 bases in between. Here the CDR3 DNA reads TGTGCCAGCAGCTTAGTTGCTGCGGCGGAAGCTTTCTTT. Residues: CASSLVAAAEAFF.

This clone was recorded only once. The chain employs TRBV30 and TRBJ2-1, with D tentatively TRBD1 (6 bases). This CDR3 has 16 amino acids. Trimming cost V 2 bases and J 6 bases, with 20 bases left between them. The germline gives CDR1 GTSNPN, CDR2 SVGIG (reference sequence). The CDR3 region has the DNA TGTGCCTGGAGTTCCCATTTGATCAGGGGCCCCAATGAGCAGTTCTTC. It is translated as CAWSSHLIRGPNEQFF. Together with reference TRBV30 and TRBJ2-1, the CDR3 gives the full variable domain: SQTIHQWPATLVQPVGSPLSLECTVEGTSNPNLYWYRQAAGRGLQLLFYSVGIGQISSEVPQNLSASRPQDRQFILSSKKLLLSDSGFYLCAWSSHLIRGPNEQFFGPGTRLTVL.

A few counts support this clone. This sequence joins TRBV25-1 and TRBJ1-4; D gene ambiguous. This CDR3 comprises 13 residues. Germline CDR1 is MGHDK and CDR2 is SYGVNS. Trimming pared 3 bases from V and 4 bases from J, leaving 6 bases between. This chain's CDR3 is CASSDGVNEKLFF. CDR3 sequence (DNA): TGTGCCAGCAGTGACGGGGTTAATGAAAAACTGTTTTTT.

The rearrangement uses TRBV30 and TRBJ1-1; D gene unclear. Germline assignment: CDR1 GTSNPN and CDR2 SVGIG (reference sequence). The CDR3 covers 13 residues. The ends were cut back, 2 bases at V and 4 bases at J, with 11 bases in the middle. Here the CDR3 DNA reads TGTGCCTGGAGTCTCCGGGAAGGCACTGAAGCTTTCTTT. Amino acid sequence: CAWSLREGTEAFF.

This rearrangement joins TRBV11-3 to TRBJ2-1; maybe TRBD1 (5 bases). Trimming took 5 bases from V and 7 from J, leaving 9 bases between them. CDR3 length: 12 residues. Germline loops: CDR1 SGHNT, CDR2 YENEEA. The CDR3 bases are TGTGCCAGCAGCCAAGCAGGGAATGAGCAGTTCTTC. Amino acids: CASSQAGNEQFF.

This clone was found a few times. This sequence joins TRBV29-1 and TRBJ2-5; 8 bases line up with TRBD2. The CDR3 length is 14 residues. V trimming: 6 bases; J trimming: 2 bases; junction bases outside the gene matches: 8. Germline-derived CDR1 and CDR2 are SQVTM and ANQGSEA. The CDR3 sequence is CSVSLRGGQETQYF. As DNA, the CDR3 is TGCAGCGTCAGTCTCCGCGGGGGGCAAGAGACCCAGTACTTC.

This chain links TRBV28 with TRBJ1-1; D is uncertain. Germline V CDR1 and CDR2: MDHEN, SYDVKM. V was cut by 5 bases and J by 8 bases, with 12 bases left in between. There are 12 residues in the CDR3. The CDR3 DNA sequence: TGTGCCAGCAGTCCTCCGAGGCCCGAAGCTTTCTTT. Translation gives CASSPPRPEAFF.

In this sample, this clone turned up a few times. J is TRBJ1-4 and V is TRBV7-9; D possibly corresponds to TRBD1 (6 bases). V was shortened by 0 bases and J by 8 bases, with 13 bases between the two germline ends. Germline lookup yields CDR1 SEHNR and CDR2 FQNEAQ (reference sequence). CDR3 length: 15 residues. CDR3 loop: CASSLARVGQEKLFF. The CDR3 DNA reads TGTGCCAGCAGCTTAGCGCGGGTGGGACAAGAAAAACTGTTTTTT.

This sequence joins TRBV5-1 and TRBJ1-2; D is unclear. Trimming removed 0 bases at V and 0 bases at J, with 12 bases between. Germline values: CDR1 SGHRS, CDR2 YFSETQ. CDR3 size: 16 residues. The DNA for the CDR3 is TGCGCCAGCAGCTTGGCACGTACGTCAGCTAACTATGGCTACACCTTC. Translating gives CASSLARTSANYGYTF.

J is TRBJ1-1 and V is TRBV18; 8 bases map to TRBD1. Germline V gene sequence: CDR1 KGHSH, CDR2 LQKENI. CDR3 length: 14 residues. Unmatched junction bases numbered 3, after V lost 4 bases and J lost 2 bases. The CDR3 protein is CASSLQGGNTEAFF. Here the CDR3 DNA reads TGTGCCAGCTCACTACAGGGGGGTAACACTGAAGCTTTCTTT.

This clone was seen more than once but under ten times. This rearrangement joins TRBV7-9 to TRBJ1-2, with D possibly matching TRBD1 (6 bases). Germline assignment: CDR1 SEHNR and CDR2 FQNEAQ (reference sequence). CDR3 size: 18 residues. The V and J ends lost 4 bases and 0 bases respectively, with 21 bases between them. As DNA, the CDR3 is TGTGCCAGCAGCTCTAGGATAGTTCAGGGGTCCGCTAACTATGGCTACACCTTC. As protein: CASSSRIVQGSANYGYTF.

V gene TRBV7-9 combines with J gene TRBJ2-3; TRBD2 matches 11 bases. Germline V gene data show CDR1 as SEHNR and CDR2 as FQNEAQ (reference sequence). With V trimmed by 5 bases and J by 2 bases, 6 bases remained unmatched. This CDR3 has 16 amino acids. The CDR3 region is CASSPIAGGHTDTQYF. For the CDR3, the DNA is TGTGCCAGCAGCCCGATAGCGGGGGGGCACACAGATACGCAGTATTTT.